This T cell receptor beta chain was obtained from a study of CD8 T cells in Susac syndrome. In contrast to the negatively isolated CD8+ and CD4+ T cells, TEMRA cells were FACS-enriched. CDR1 is SQVTM and CDR2 is ANQGSEA in the germline V gene. CDR3 length: 13 amino acids. Random hexamers were used to reverse transcribe roughly 0.5 to 1 ug of RNA. TCRdb recomputed calls from the immunoSEQ multiplex PCR reads with MiXCR, one row per CDR3 protein. The sample carries about 200,000 distinct CDR3 sequences, 90% to 95% recorded once. Sequenced input: CD4+ T cells from PBMCs. This clonotype was sampled from a human donor with multiple sclerosis. This chain joins TRBV29-1 and TRBJ1-5; weak D call: TRBD1 (6 bases). This chain's CDR3 is CSAMAGDFQPQHF. In DNA, the CDR3 is TGCAGTGCCATGGCAGGGGATTTTCAGCCCCAGCATTTT.